This T cell receptor (beta chain) was identified in a study of cytomegalovirus exposure and HLA in healthy donors (dated by TCRdb to about 2017). Broadly, across the study: An earlier analysis of fewer than 750 of the donors reported approximately 300 Gb of sequence data and 117 million unique TCR beta sequences obtained from about 179 million T cells. Across roughly 420 genotyped donors of the cohort, an average of approximately 240,000 unique TCR beta nucleotide sequences per donor were sequenced, and approximately 19% of those sequences were non-productive. Several DR-DQ haplotypes were treated as single units for association and clustering because of strong linkage in the cohort. The study aimed to test whether signatures of past pathogen exposure could be identified by cataloging public T cell receptors. The genetic ancestry cluster associated with self-reported Caucasian donors included roughly four fifths of the roughly 400 genotyped donors. Donor age, sex, ethnicity and CMV serostatus were collected together with the repertoire data. Along with the roughly 670-subject first cohort, a separate validation cohort of 120 different subjects was used. To predict cytomegalovirus infection status, the study combined high-throughput TCR immunosequencing, statistical association of individual TCRs with disease status, and machine learning. Rather than drawing on any new phenotypic data, the later analysis identified candidate immune exposures from TCR beta sequences and the way those sequences occurred across donors. In an earlier analysis of 587 of the donors, high-throughput TCR beta sequencing was used to judge whether each TCR beta V gene segment behaved as functional or pseudogenic. Every discovery cohort repertoire had been produced on one sequencing platform. Typing coverage varied by locus: roughly 620-640 donors for A, B, C, DRB1 and DQB1; approximately 500 for DQA1; around 610 for DPA1; fewer than 480 for DPB1. HLA typing covered class I and class II loci at four-digit resolution. A later analysis re-examined previously published TCR beta repertoires from more than 650 donors and added high-resolution HLA genotyping to investigate patterns of TCR occurrence. The T cell repertoires of some 700 subjects were profiled by immunosequencing and related to cytomegalovirus serostatus. In a later genetic analysis, genome-wide SNP genotypes for about 65% of the 666 donors were used, and that subset was treated as a discovery cohort. Approximately 300 gigabases of sequencing data and tens of millions of unique TCR sequences were included in an early release covering roughly 600 HLA-typed donors. Overall study outcomes, separate from this receptor: In a later analysis, HLA-associated TCR beta chains were found to be more clonally expanded and to have lower generation probabilities than equally common non-associated chains. Only TCR beta chains were sequenced in this cohort, and the absence of alpha or paired-chain data limited detectable features. In a later analysis, most CMV-associated TCR beta chains were found to appear HLA-restricted, with HLA associations seemingly driven largely by CMV exposure. According to the authors, the approach could potentially be generalized to other disease states and immunological phenotypes. A cluster of highly shared sequence variants was judged likely to represent a technical artifact of the sequencing pipeline. In vitro tests confirmed that three of the cytomegalovirus-associated TCR beta chains recognize cytomegalovirus antigens. A further reported finding was that TCR beta sequences accurately predicted the HLA-A and HLA-B alleles for most subjects in the first cohort. Several of the top co-occurrence clusters appeared to be linked to parvovirus B19, influenza, CMV and Epstein-Barr virus, according to a later analysis. According to a later analysis, TCR association rates differed among HLA loci, with DRB1 alleles showing the most associated TCRs and HLA-C alleles showing the fewest. Specific HLA alleles were associated with 15,000 to 20,000 TCR beta sequences at a false discovery rate of 0.05 in a later analysis. Sequencing depth was assumed to be roughly uniform across donors in the presence/absence analyses, though that assumption may not hold. In a later genetic analysis, fewer N-insertions in productive TCRs were reported among donors in an Asian-associated ancestry cluster than the 666-donor mean. In the study, approximately 160 TCR beta chains were listed as associated with cytomegalovirus. Most TCR sequences were observed very rarely across donors, whereas some public TCRs were present in many individuals. The earlier analysis of some 540 of the donors excluded 15 to 20 rarely observed V segments, including chromosome 9 orphons, because counts were too low. Because HLA typing was unavailable for some donors at each locus, only the typed subset was used in association tests. Assigning TCR associations to individual alleles was difficult when HLA alleles, especially DR and DQ, strongly co-occurred. In an earlier analysis of approximately 600 of the donors, most TCR beta V segments were observed in productive rearrangements about 87% or about 30% of the time, broadly matching IMGT annotations. The classifier was reported to diagnose cytomegalovirus status with high specificity and sensitivity in both the original and validation cohorts. V-gene and J-gene trimming of TCR beta chains was associated with a missense DCLRE1C variant in a later genetic analysis, and the association was replicated in an independent cohort. The 87-base-pair reads could not distinguish some IMGT-functional V segments, including TRBV6-2 and TRBV6-3, so those segments were excluded. Correlated functional status among segregating V segments might reflect linkage disequilibrium, but an unknown experimental factor could not be ruled out. CMV serostatus was the only immune exposure information available for the cohort.

CDR1 and CDR2 (SGHRS, YFSETQ) derive from the germline V gene. The V and J ends are trimmed by 0 bases and 7 bases, leaving 18 bases between them. From the cysteine through the phenylalanine, the CDR3 covers 16 amino acids. The retained sequence is limited to the CDR3, 48 bases, with the frame set at the first base. Library prep was done by the immunoSEQ multiplex PCR assay. For the multiplex PCR, a mixture combining 60 forward primers for TCR Vbeta segments and 13 reverse primers for TCR Jbeta segments was used. The CDR3 region of rearranged TCR beta genes was amplified from genomic DNA with a multiplex PCR assay. The amplified TCR beta libraries were sequenced on the Illumina HiSeq System as 87-base-pair reads. The study's own analysis went as follows. A later analysis counted some 74 million unique TCR beta chains across the 550 to 750 repertoires, and around 9.9 million of these chains were shared by at least two donors. Raw reads were error-corrected and collapsed into unique sequences with a nearest-neighbor algorithm that merged closely related sequences to remove PCR and sequencing errors. To assign V, D and J gene segments, CDR3 sequences were aligned to IMGT reference sequences. For a sequence to be retained, at least a six-nucleotide match to both a V gene segment and a J gene segment was required. A rearrangement counted as productive if the CDR3 had no stop codons and remained in frame with V and J, and every other rearrangement counted as non-productive. Following IMGT convention, CDR3 was defined as the stretch from the second conserved V-encoded cysteine to the conserved J-encoded phenylalanine. The earlier analysis of approximately 500 of the donors excluded sequences that lacked an unambiguous match to a single V gene segment. An earlier analysis of roughly 590 of the donors called V segments functional above 56.7% productive rearrangements and segregating when the between-donor standard deviation exceeded 5%. A statistical classification framework was built for diagnosing cytomegalovirus status from the catalog of TCR beta chain sequences. In a later analysis, TCR nucleotide sequences were compared against IMGT/GENE-DB human TR gene sequences so that V and J genes could be assigned. Using the TCRdist pipeline, a later analysis assigned CDR3 sequences along with most-parsimonious VDJ recombination scenarios. In a later analysis, each TCR beta chain was defined by its CDR3 amino acid sequence together with its V-gene family, and reads lacking a unique V-gene family were excluded. In a later analysis, 500 to 650 highly shared, low-generation-probability nucleotide sequences were removed to address suspected cross-contamination and a sequencing artifact. In a later analysis, a clonal expansion index was calculated for each public chain from normalized within-repertoire ranks of inferred template counts. A later analysis computed generation probabilities with a VDJ recombination model fitted to out-of-frame rearrangements, and checked the results against IGoR. Hypergeometric tests were used in a later analysis to score TCR-TCR, TCR-HLA and TCR-CMV co-occurrence, with a repertoire-size bias correction applied to the TCR pairs. False discovery rates were estimated in a later analysis by permuting HLA or CMV assignments 20 times. In a later analysis, co-occurring TCRs were grouped using DBSCAN, and TCRdist sequence similarity was added for clustering within HLA-allele-positive subsets. Repertoires with fewer than 30,000 or more than 120,000 public chains were left out of co-occurrence clustering, as were five repertoires with anomalous nucleotide sharing. TCRdb carries this immuneACCESS record with in-frame sequences only. Its versions omit some clonotypes, under half of them owing to an unresolved V gene in the studies checked, with the rest unexplained. V and J calls and clone size are as listed in that table; D and trimming were resolved from the DNA. The sample contains about 110,000 clones, 77% of them found a single time. The ten top clones hold roughly 8.6% of the sample.

In total, approximately 690 healthy bone marrow donors made up the cohort. All cohort members were sampled while nominally healthy, although unrecorded immune exposures were likely present. The donor was CMV seropositive and belonged to the group of some 290 seropositive cohort members. A peripheral blood sample was collected from each donor, and TCR beta sequencing was performed on peripheral blood mononuclear cells. The Qiagen DNeasy Blood Extraction Kit was used to extract genomic DNA from the blood cell samples. For this clone: The clone's antigen remains unknown. No quality values exist for individual bases; no much larger clone is one base distant.

The sequencing sample was made of PBMCs. The chain links TRBV5-1 with TRBJ2-3, with a weak D call of TRBD1 (6 bases match). This clonotype originated in a woman aged 40 to 49 in good health and CMV-seropositive. The CDR3 protein sequence reads: CASSLDQGMIVYTQYF. The DNA is as follows: TGCGCCAGCAGCTTGGATCAGGGGATGATAGTGTATACGCAGTATTTT. With all but the CDR3 taken from the reference TRBV5-1 and TRBJ2-3 genes, the full variable domain is: KAGVTQTPRYLIKTRGQQVTLSCSPISGHRSVSWYQQTPGQGLQFLFEYFSETQRNKGNFPGRFSGRQFSNSRSEMNVSTLELGDSALYLCASSLDQGMIVYTQYFGPGTRLTVL.